The clone carrying this T cell receptor (beta chain) appeared a single time. V was clipped by 4 bases and J by 0 bases, with 8 bases between them. Looked up from germline, CDR1 is SGHNT and CDR2 is YYREEE (reference sequence). The CDR3 runs to 15 residues. Original analysis: How many nucleated cells were present was estimated from reference gene primer amplification. Assay used: immunoSEQ multiplex PCR; TCRdb lists only in-frame clones, some missing. The V and J calls and the clone size are those of that table, but D and trimming were determined from the DNA. The table includes some 430,000 clones, 90% detected once. Residents of approximately 25 US areas, aged roughly 18 to 89 years, made up the participants. Two negative PCRs, clearance, or symptom resolution had been documented for recovered Cohort 3 donors. The data were obtained in a study of blood T cell repertoires in COVID-19. Study summary: From the United States, Italy and Spain came samples of acute and convalescent COVID-19.

The clonotype comes from a man between 18 and 35 years old who had recovered from COVID-19. The chain couples TRBV5-4 to TRBJ2-6; no clear D. The sequenced sample was PBMCs or T cells enriched from blood (not recorded which). The CDR3 region has the DNA TGTGCCAGCAGCCAACAGAGCTCTGGGGCCAACGTCCTGACTTTC. This sequence encodes CASSQQSSGANVLTF.